The present TCR beta chain was sequenced within a study of cytomegalovirus exposure and HLA in healthy donors. A remark on this clone: Its target is unknown. Mismatch with germline at one junction end may stem from a read error.

Study findings and constraints: An analysis done earlier found most TCR beta V segments productive about 87% or about 30% of the time.

The CDR3 has 14 amino acids. Germline CDR1 ENHRY, CDR2 SYGVKD. The PCR employed 60 Vbeta primers together with 13 Jbeta primers. Libraries were prepared by immunoSEQ multiplex PCR; TCRdb keeps only in-frame clonotypes and omits some of them. The repertoire holds fewer than 250,000 clones, with 60% to 80% as singletons. This TCR was sampled from a male donor in good health and CMV-seronegative. This chain uses TRBV10-3 with TRBJ1-2; 8 nucleotides match TRBD1. The sequenced sample consisted of PBMCs. This CDR3 reads CAIKLTGATYDYTF. The CDR3 coding sequence is TGTGCCATAAAATTGACAGGGGCGACCTATGACTACACCTTC.